These 24 T cell receptor beta chains share one sample of origin, sequenced in a study of CD8 T cells in ankylosing spondylitis. General study results and limits: Within ankylosing spondylitis blood, a TCR beta motif made up of eight or nine highly homologous variants appeared to be characteristic.

TCRdb redid the calling of the 5' RACE reads with MiXCR, one entry per CDR3 protein. The data contain 390,000 or so distinct CDR3 sequences, approximately 20% of them singletons. These receptors lack a known antigen. Sequenced sample: blood, either unsorted or a sorted T cell fraction (not recorded which). These receptor sequences come from a male donor with ankylosing spondylitis.

V usage is TRBV20-1 and J usage is TRBJ2-3, with D possibly TRBD2 on 6 matching bases. V lost 3 bases and J 4 bases, leaving 23 bases between the germline ends. This CDR3 region has 17 residues. CDR1 is DFQATT and CDR2 is SNEGSKA in the germline V gene (reference sequence). CDR3 nucleotides: TGCAGTGCTAGCTCATTGGAGGGAGACTCCTATGCAGATACGCAGTATTTT. This codes for CSASSLEGDSYADTQYF.

Only a few counts were recorded for this clonotype. The J gene is TRBJ2-7, the V gene TRBV5-1; D is possibly TRBD2 (6 bases). Per the germline V gene, CDR1 is SGHRS and CDR2 is YFSETQ. Trimming cost V 3 bases and J 5 bases, with 15 bases left between them. This CDR3 is built from 14 residues. CDR3 region: CASSSGSTGDEQYF. CDR3 coding DNA: TGCGCCAGCAGCTCCGGATCCACGGGGGACGAGCAGTACTTC.

The chain combines TRBV7-2 with TRBJ2-1; TRBD1 agrees at 7 bases. V dropped 4 bases and J dropped 10; count of bases not matched to a gene: 7. Per germline, CDR1 SGHTA and CDR2 FQGNSA. The CDR3 contains 13 residues. The CDR3 loop is CASSWNRGGEQFF. For the CDR3, the DNA is TGTGCCAGCAGCTGGAACAGGGGCGGCGAGCAGTTCTTC. The full variable domain, its missing parts supplied by reference TRBV7-2 and TRBJ2-1, is GAGVSQSPSNKVTEKGKDVELRCDPISGHTALYWYRQSLGQGLEFLIYFQGNSAPDKSGLPSDRFSAERTGGSVSTLTIQRTQQEDSAVYLCASSWNRGGEQFFGPGTRLTVL.

This clonotype has more than one count but fewer than ten. The chain carries TRBV12-3 or TRBV12-4 and TRBJ1-1; 9 bases map to TRBD1. J lost 7 bases, V lost 10 bases, and 13 bases had no gene match. The CDR3 loop spans 14 amino acids. The DNA of the CDR3 is TGTGCCACAAGGAGGGGACAGGGATTTAGTGAAGCTTTCTTT. Protein sequence: CATRRGQGFSEAFF.

V usage is TRBV7-2 and J usage is TRBJ2-1; D possibly corresponds to TRBD2 (6 bases). This CDR3 contains 16 residues. Germline V gives CDR1 SGHTA, CDR2 FQGNSA. Trimming took off 1 base at V and 2 bases at J, with 12 bases between the two ends. CDR3 coding DNA: TGTGCCAGCAGCTTAGGGGGGGACCCCACCTACAATGAGCAGTTCTTC. It encodes CASSLGGDPTYNEQFF.

The V call is TRBV20-1, the J call TRBJ2-7; 7 bases are shared with TRBD1. This CDR3 comprises 14 residues. Per germline, CDR1 DFQATT and CDR2 SNEGSKA (reference sequence). With V trimmed by 4 bases and J by 4 bases, 10 bases remained unmatched. CDR3 region: CSANRPGQRYEQYF. Written as DNA, the CDR3 is TGCAGTGCTAACCGACCGGGACAGAGATACGAGCAGTACTTC.

CDR3 sequence reads: CASRRGNNQPQHF. CDR3 coding DNA: TGTGCCAGCCGGAGGGGGAACAATCAGCCCCAGCATTTT. The genes are TRBV6-1 and TRBJ1-5, with D maybe TRBD1 (6 bases). This CDR3 has 13 amino acids. Trimming cost V 8 bases and J 3 bases, with 11 bases left between them. Per germline, CDR1 MNHNS and CDR2 SASEGT.

The sample holds many counts of this clonotype. This chain links TRBV6-5 with TRBJ2-1; 8 bases map to TRBD2. The CDR3 is made up of 16 amino acids. V lost 5 bases to trimming and J lost 7 bases; unmatched junction nucleotides: 13. Germline lookup yields CDR1 MNHEY and CDR2 SVGAGI. The CDR3 DNA is TGTGCCAGCAGTAACCGAGCGGGAGATCGGCCAAATGAGCAGTTCTTC. Its protein product is CASSNRAGDRPNEQFF.

The chain couples TRBV6-1 to TRBJ1-5, with 8 bases aligning to TRBD1. The CDR3 has 16 amino acids. CDR1 and CDR2 (germline): MNHNS, SASEGT. J was trimmed by 3 bases and V by 5 bases; bases with no gene match: 9. DNA for the CDR3: TGTGCCAGCAGTCGGTCCCGGGACAGGTTCAATCAGCCCCAGCATTTT. It is translated as CASSRSRDRFNQPQHF.

V gene TRBV3-1 combines with J gene TRBJ2-3; 8 nucleotides agree with TRBD2. The CDR3 consists of 18 residues. The V gene end was trimmed by 0 bases and the J gene end by 2 bases; junction bases not matched to a gene: 10. Per the germline V gene, CDR1 is LGHDT and CDR2 is YNNKEL (reference sequence). In DNA form, the CDR3 reads TGTGCCAGCAGCCAAGAGTTCTGGCGGGAGGTCCTCACAGATACGCAGTATTTT. This sequence encodes CASSQEFWREVLTDTQYF.

This clonotype was counted a few times. The chain links TRBV9 to TRBJ2-3; 8 bases are shared with TRBD2. V trimming: 3 bases; J trimming: 2 bases; junction bases outside the gene matches: 5. The CDR3 has 15 residues. Germline V gene data show CDR1 as SGDLS and CDR2 as YYNGEE. CDR3 sequence (DNA): TGTGCCAGCAGCGGGACTAGCAGACCCACAGATACGCAGTATTTT. Translated, it gives CASSGTSRPTDTQYF.

The CDR3 protein is CATSRDIWGKRNTEAFF. DNA of the CDR3: TGTGCCACCAGCAGGGATATTTGGGGGAAGAGGAACACTGAAGCTTTCTTT. The rearrangement uses TRBV15 and TRBJ1-1; D possibly corresponds to TRBD1 (5 bases). Germline CDR1 reads LNHNV; CDR2 reads YYDKDF (reference sequence). The V gene lost 3 bases and the J gene lost 1 base, with 18 bases spanning the gap. CDR3 length: 17 amino acids.

This chain connects TRBV20-1 to TRBJ2-4, with TRBD2 identical over 8 bases. The CDR3 has 15 residues. Germline lookup yields CDR1 DFQATT and CDR2 SNEGSKA (reference sequence). The V and J ends lost 0 bases and 6 bases, in that order; junction bases with no gene match: 7. The DNA for the CDR3 is TGCAGTGCTAGAGATTCCAGGACTAGCTCAAACATTCAGTACTTC. It specifies CSARDSRTSSNIQYF.

The J gene is TRBJ2-1, the V gene TRBV7-6; D unclear. Trimming took off 5 bases at V and 0 bases at J, with 11 bases between the two ends. Germline V gene lookup returns CDR1 SGHVS and CDR2 FNYEAQ. The CDR3 has 15 amino acids. CDR3 amino acids: CASSRNGDSYNEQFF. The CDR3 DNA is TGTGCCAGCAGCCGGAATGGAGACTCCTACAATGAGCAGTTCTTC.

The V and J genes are TRBV7-9 and TRBJ2-2, with D uncertain. The CDR3 totals 14 residues. Germline CDR1 reads SEHNR; CDR2 reads FQNEAQ (reference sequence). Between the trimmed V and J ends, which lost 5 bases and 4 bases, there was a span of 11 bases. The CDR3 sequence is CASSLLGPTGELFF. CDR3 bases: TGTGCCAGCAGCCTCCTTGGGCCCACCGGGGAGCTGTTTTTT.

This clonotype was seen more than once but under ten times. The chain combines TRBV28 with TRBJ2-5; D might be TRBD2 (5 bases). Trimming took off 5 bases at V and 2 bases at J, with 15 bases between the two ends. The germline CDR1 and CDR2 sequences are MDHEN and SYDVKM. The CDR3 is 15 residues long. CDR3 amino acids: CASSLGLGRQETQYF. CDR3 nucleotides: TGTGCCAGCAGTCTTGGACTGGGGAGACAAGAGACCCAGTACTTC.

A few counts support this clonotype. This rearrangement joins TRBV29-1 to TRBJ2-7; 11 nucleotides align to TRBD1. Germline CDR1 is SQVTM and CDR2 is ANQGSEA. V trimming: 0 bases; J trimming: 3 bases; junction bases outside the gene matches: 4. The CDR3 extends over 15 amino acids. The CDR3 loop reads CSVEDRDRGIYEQYF. DNA for the CDR3: TGCAGCGTTGAAGATCGGGACAGGGGGATCTACGAGCAGTACTTC.

The chain links TRBV4-1 to TRBJ2-3; TRBD2 matches at 9 bases. With V trimmed by 6 bases and J by 5 bases, 9 bases remained unmatched. Germline V gives CDR1 MGHRA, CDR2 YSYEKL. The CDR3 contains 15 residues. The CDR3 reads CASSLREGPLDTQYF. For the CDR3, the DNA is TGCGCCAGCAGTCTGCGGGAGGGCCCTCTAGATACGCAGTATTTT.

This clonotype was seen a handful of times. The chain recombines TRBV3-1 with TRBJ2-5; D perhaps matches TRBD2 (5 bases). The CDR3 contains 14 residues. Trimming stripped 1 base from V and 5 bases from J, with 11 bases between. Germline-derived CDR1 and CDR2 are LGHDT and YNNKEL (reference sequence). As DNA, the CDR3 is TGTGCCAGCAGCCAAGGGGCACGGACTGAGACCCAGTACTTC. This translates into CASSQGARTETQYF.

This clonotype came up once. The chain couples TRBV5-4 to TRBJ2-5, with D possibly TRBD2 on 6 matching bases. V was pared by 0 bases and J by 4 bases, with 10 bases between. This CDR3 has 14 residues. Per the germline V gene, CDR1 is SGHNT and CDR2 is YYREEE (reference sequence). This chain's CDR3 is CASSLAIGGETQYF. The DNA of the CDR3 is TGTGCCAGCAGCTTGGCCATCGGGGGAGAGACCCAGTACTTC.

Regarding this clonotype: One end of the junction is discordant with germline, which a read error may explain. The chain combines TRBV20-1 with TRBJ2-5; 7 bases are a match to TRBD2. Germline lookup yields CDR1 DFQATT and CDR2 SNEGSKA (reference sequence). This CDR3 has 14 amino acids. The CDR3 reads CNASGTSPQETQYF. The DNA of the CDR3 is TGCAATGCTAGCGGAACTAGTCCTCAAGAGACCCAGTACTTC.

The rearrangement joins TRBV11-2 to TRBJ2-7; D is tentatively TRBD1 or TRBD2 (5 bases each). The CDR3 consists of 17 residues. In germline, CDR1 is SGHAT, CDR2 FQNNGV. V gave up 1 base and J gave up 4 bases, with 20 bases separating them. The CDR3 spells CASSLGGSARKRYEQYF. CDR3 nucleotides: TGTGCCAGCAGCTTAGGGGGGAGTGCGCGAAAGCGTTACGAGCAGTACTTC. Full variable domain (outside the CDR3, taken from reference TRBV11-2 and TRBJ2-7): EAGVAQSPRYKIIEKRQSVAFWCNPISGHATLYWYQQILGQGPKLLIQFQNNGVVDDSQLPKDRFSAERLKGVDSTLKIQPAKLEDSAVYLCASSLGGSARKRYEQYFGPGTRLTVT.

This clonotype was seen a handful of times. The J gene is TRBJ2-4, the V gene TRBV11-1, with D unresolved. In germline, CDR1 is SGHAT, CDR2 FQDESV (reference sequence). The CDR3 has 14 residues. Trimming took off 3 bases at V and 0 bases at J, with 6 bases between the two ends. The CDR3 spells CASSLDGAKNIQYF. The CDR3 DNA reads as TGTGCCAGCAGCTTGGACGGAGCCAAAAACATTCAGTACTTC. Combining the CDR3 with reference TRBV11-1 and TRBJ2-4 gives the whole variable domain EAEVAQSPRYKITEKSQAVAFWCDPISGHATLYWYRQILGQGPELLVQFQDESVVDDSQLPKDRFSAERLKGVDSTLKIQPAELGDSAMYLCASSLDGAKNIQYFGAGTRLSVL.

This clonotype came up once. V usage is TRBV7-2 and J usage is TRBJ2-7; D call uncertain. The CDR3 is 14 residues long. The ends were cut back, 1 base at V and 0 bases at J, with 7 bases in the middle. From germline, CDR1 is SGHTA and CDR2 FQGNSA. This CDR3 reads CASSLVPSSYEQYF. Written as DNA, the CDR3 is TGTGCCAGCAGCTTAGTTCCTAGCTCCTACGAGCAGTACTTC.